A selection of T cell receptor beta chains follows, all from one sample in a study of cytomegalovirus exposure and HLA in healthy donors. Method: immunoSEQ multiplex PCR; TCRdb's copy keeps in-frame clones and lacks some. The sample holds 300,000 or so clones; approximately 85% are singletons and the top ten take roughly 2%. Source material: PBMCs. The receptors were sampled from a woman aged 40-49 years in good health and CMV-seropositive. The CDR3 runs from the conserved cysteine through the conserved F or W. A D gene is named only where the DNA matches it firmly. Clone size is shown for a subset of rows, as once, few, many or a class of expanded clone.

size	D	V	J	CDR3	DNA
few	NA	TRBV7-9	TRBJ2-3	CSSSLTDTQYF	TGTTCCAGCAGCCTCACAGATACGCAGTATTTT
NA	TRBD2	TRBV27	TRBJ2-3	CASRSSGGLGTDTQYF	TGTGCCAGCAGGTCTAGCGGAGGGTTGGGCACAGATACGCAGTATTTT
NA	NA	TRBV19	TRBJ1-5	CASSLGHASNQPQHF	TGTGCCAGTAGCCTCGGACACGCAAGCAATCAGCCCCAGCATTTT
NA	TRBD2	TRBV4-1	TRBJ2-1	CASSQDMATSGGYNEQFF	TGCGCCAGCAGCCAAGATATGGCGACTAGCGGGGGATACAATGAGCAGTTCTTC
few	NA	TRBV28	TRBJ2-7	CASSLLTATGNEQYF	TGTGCCAGCAGTTTATTGACGGCTACAGGGAACGAGCAGTACTTC
few	NA	TRBV7-2	TRBJ2-1	CASSSHSQGIGQFF	TGTGCCAGCAGCTCGCACTCTCAGGGAATTGGGCAGTTCTTC
NA	NA	TRBV30	TRBJ2-2	CAWSATRPGELFF	TGTGCCTGGAGTGCGACTAGACCCGGGGAGCTGTTTTTT
NA	NA	TRBV28	TRBJ2-3	CASSISADTQYF	TGTGCCAGCAGTATCTCAGCAGATACGCAGTATTTT
NA	NA	TRBV7-2	TRBJ1-1	CASSAYREVTEAFF	TGTGCCAGCAGCGCCTACAGGGAAGTGACTGAAGCTTTCTTT
NA	NA	TRBV6-5	TRBJ2-4	CASSTLTDSNIQYF	TGTGCCAGCAGTACCCTAACGGACTCAAACATTCAGTACTTC
NA	TRBD2	TRBV7-9	TRBJ2-7	CASSAGTSGRVGVSYEQYF	TGTGCCAGCAGCGCCGGGACTAGCGGGAGAGTTGGCGTGTCCTACGAGCAGTACTTC
NA	NA	TRBV5-1	TRBJ2-7	CASSILSYEQYF	TGCGCCAGCAGCATCCTTTCCTACGAGCAGTACTTC
NA	TRBD1	TRBV30	TRBJ2-3	CAWSYRGYSTDTQYF	TGTGCCTGGAGTTACAGGGGCTATAGCACAGATACGCAGTATTTT
NA	NA	TRBV19	TRBJ2-7	CASSMGPAETAYEQYF	TGTGCCAGTAGTATGGGCCCAGCGGAGACGGCATACGAGCAGTACTTC
once	NA	TRBV7-9	TRBJ2-7	CASSLAGGTYEQYF	TGTGCCAGCAGCTTAGCAGGCGGTACCTACGAGCAGTACTTC
NA	NA	TRBV18	TRBJ2-2	CASSPLSQANTGELFF	TGTGCCAGCTCACCATTGTCACAAGCGAACACCGGGGAGCTGTTTTTT
NA	TRBD1	TRBV5-4	TRBJ2-7	CASSLDRAGEQYF	TGTGCCAGCAGCCTGGACAGGGCGGGCGAGCAGTACTTC
NA	NA	TRBV2	TRBJ1-1	CASSGQVLGNTEAFF	TGTGCCAGCAGTGGACAGGTACTGGGGAACACTGAAGCTTTCTTT
NA	NA	TRBV9	TRBJ2-2	CASSGGRGTGELFF	TGTGCCAGCAGCGGCGGAAGAGGTACCGGGGAGCTGTTTTTT
NA	NA	TRBV5-1	TRBJ1-4	CASSLWAGEGEKLFF	TGCGCCAGCAGCTTGTGGGCAGGGGAGGGTGAAAAACTGTTTTTT
NA	TRBD2	TRBV28	TRBJ2-1	CASYGGGRLSSYNEQFF	TGTGCCAGCTATGGGGGGGGACGCCTGAGCTCCTACAATGAGCAGTTCTTC
NA	TRBD2	TRBV7-2	TRBJ2-7	CASSRGLAGGTSYEQYF	TGTGCCAGCAGCAGAGGCCTAGCGGGGGGTACTTCCTACGAGCAGTACTTC
NA	TRBD2	TRBV5-5	TRBJ2-2	CASSPRTSGAANTGELFF	TGTGCCAGCAGCCCTCGGACTAGCGGGGCCGCGAACACCGGGGAGCTGTTTTTT
once	TRBD2	TRBV7-2	TRBJ2-5	CASSQGATSGAQETQYF	TGTGCCAGCAGCCAAGGGGCAACTAGCGGAGCCCAAGAGACCCAGTACTTC
NA	TRBD2	TRBV30	TRBJ2-2	CAWIAAGDTGELFF	TGTGCCTGGATAGCGGCGGGGGACACCGGGGAGCTGTTTTTT
NA	TRBD1	TRBV28	TRBJ1-1	CASSLWGTGAFKGTEAFF	TGTGCCAGCAGTTTATGGGGGACAGGGGCATTTAAGGGCACTGAAGCTTTCTTT
NA	TRBD2	TRBV27	TRBJ2-1	CASSTRLAGYNEQFF	TGTGCCAGCAGTACCCGACTAGCAGGGTACAATGAGCAGTTCTTC
once	NA	TRBV6-5	TRBJ1-6	CASSYSGADSPLHF	TGTGCCAGCAGTTACTCGGGGGCGGATTCACCCCTCCACTTT
NA	NA	TRBV5-4	TRBJ2-1	CASSSDLSSYNEQFF	TGTGCCAGCAGCTCAGACTTAAGCTCCTACAATGAGCAGTTCTTC
NA	NA	TRBV10-3	TRBJ2-2	CAISGDRLNTGELFF	TGTGCCATCAGTGGAGACAGGCTAAACACCGGGGAGCTGTTTTTT
NA	NA	TRBV29-1	TRBJ2-1	CSVEGAGPLLSGNEQFF	TGCAGCGTTGAAGGGGCAGGCCCCCTATTAAGCGGCAATGAGCAGTTCTTC
NA	NA	TRBV5-1	TRBJ1-3	CASSLAGFGNTIYF	TGCGCCAGCAGCTTGGCAGGGTTCGGAAACACCATATATTTT
NA	NA	TRBV7-8	TRBJ1-2	CASSLVTRQGYGYTF	TGTGCCAGCAGCTTAGTAACCCGCCAGGGCTATGGCTACACCTTC
NA	NA	TRBV7-7	TRBJ2-7	CASSLSVRRGPYEQYF	TGTGCTAGCAGCTTATCGGTCCGCAGGGGCCCCTACGAGCAGTACTTC
NA	TRBD1	TRBV4-3	TRBJ1-6	CASSQDRQGPYYNSPLHF	TGCGCCAGCAGCCAAGACCGACAGGGGCCGTACTATAATTCACCCCTCCACTTT
NA	TRBD2	TRBV7-9	TRBJ2-7	CASSHPEGTSARPLGEQYF	TGTGCCAGCAGCCACCCTGAAGGGACTAGCGCACGACCATTGGGCGAGCAGTACTTC
NA	NA	TRBV7-9	TRBJ2-1	CASSFADRNYNEQFF	TGTGCCAGCAGCTTCGCCGACAGGAATTACAATGAGCAGTTCTTC
NA	TRBD1	TRBV28	TRBJ1-3	CASRTGGNTIYF	TGTGCCAGCAGGACAGGGGGAAACACCATATATTTT
NA	TRBD1	TRBV7-9	TRBJ2-7	CASSSRVTGNSYEQYF	TGTGCCAGCAGCTCTCGGGTGACAGGGAACTCCTACGAGCAGTACTTC
NA	TRBD2	TRBV9	TRBJ2-3	CASSGGSGSSQYF	TGTGCCAGCAGCGGGGGTAGCGGGAGTTCGCAGTATTTT
NA	NA	TRBV6-5	TRBJ1-1	CASSYSSAGVDTEAFF	TGTGCCAGCAGTTACTCGTCGGCGGGGGTTGACACTGAAGCTTTCTTT
NA	NA	TRBV29-1	TRBJ2-5	CSVEGGYRGRGTQYF	TGCAGCGTTGAAGGGGGTTATAGGGGGAGGGGGACCCAGTACTTC
NA	NA	TRBV5-4	TRBJ2-1	CASSTGQVNEQFF	TGTGCCAGCAGCACGGGACAAGTCAATGAGCAGTTCTTC
NA	NA	TRBV9	TRBJ2-6	CASSGRNASGANGLTF	TGTGCCAGCAGCGGAAGGAATGCCTCTGGGGCCAACGGCCTGACTTTC
NA	TRBD1	TRBV28	TRBJ2-3	CASRENTGGGTDTQYF	TGTGCCAGCAGGGAGAATACAGGGGGCGGAACAGATACGCAGTATTTT
few	TRBD1	TRBV19	TRBJ1-1	CASSPRDRGTEAFF	TGTGCCAGTAGTCCGCGGGACAGGGGCACTGAAGCTTTCTTT
NA	TRBD1	TRBV13	TRBJ2-7	CASSLGGQNSYEQYF	TGTGCCAGCAGCTTAGGGGGACAGAACTCCTACGAGCAGTACTTC
NA	TRBD2	TRBV30	TRBJ2-3	CAWSVAGGGLDTQYF	TGTGCCTGGAGTGTAGCGGGAGGGGGATTAGATACGCAGTATTTT
NA	TRBD1	TRBV4-3	TRBJ1-5	CASSRWWDRAQPQHF	TGCGCCAGCAGCCGCTGGTGGGACAGGGCTCAGCCCCAGCATTTT
NA	TRBD2	TRBV9	TRBJ2-2	CASSVGASGRSGTGELFF	TGTGCCAGCAGCGTAGGCGCTAGCGGGAGGTCTGGCACCGGGGAGCTGTTTTTT
NA	NA	TRBV30	TRBJ1-2	CAWTIRAGAGYTF	TGTGCCTGGACCATTAGGGCAGGGGCCGGCTACACCTTC
NA	TRBD2	TRBV11-2	TRBJ2-3	CASSFPVAGLETDTQYF	TGTGCCAGCAGCTTTCCCGTAGCGGGTTTAGAGACAGATACGCAGTATTTT
NA	NA	TRBV19	TRBJ2-7	CASSPQIVTDSYEQYF	TGTGCCAGTAGTCCCCAAATAGTAACCGACTCCTACGAGCAGTACTTC
few	TRBD1	TRBV5-4	TRBJ1-1	CASSWGLTGGHTEAFF	TGTGCCAGCAGCTGGGGGCTGACAGGGGGTCACACTGAAGCTTTCTTT
NA	TRBD2	TRBV19	TRBJ2-7	CASSIATSGSYEQYF	TGTGCCAGTAGTATAGCCACTAGCGGGAGTTACGAGCAGTACTTC
few	TRBD2	TRBV27	TRBJ2-3	CASQLSGSTDTQYF	TGTGCCAGCCAGCTTAGCGGGAGCACAGATACGCAGTATTTT
NA	NA	TRBV30	TRBJ1-1	CAWRQIMNTEAFF	TGTGCCTGGCGACAAATAATGAACACTGAAGCTTTCTTT
NA	NA	TRBV18	TRBJ2-1	CASSRVPGNQYNEQFF	TGTGCCAGCTCACGGGTCCCAGGTAATCAATACAATGAGCAGTTCTTC
NA	TRBD1	TRBV28	TRBJ1-4	CASSLPQGGLEKLFF	TGTGCCAGCAGTTTGCCACAGGGGGGACTGGAAAAACTGTTTTTT